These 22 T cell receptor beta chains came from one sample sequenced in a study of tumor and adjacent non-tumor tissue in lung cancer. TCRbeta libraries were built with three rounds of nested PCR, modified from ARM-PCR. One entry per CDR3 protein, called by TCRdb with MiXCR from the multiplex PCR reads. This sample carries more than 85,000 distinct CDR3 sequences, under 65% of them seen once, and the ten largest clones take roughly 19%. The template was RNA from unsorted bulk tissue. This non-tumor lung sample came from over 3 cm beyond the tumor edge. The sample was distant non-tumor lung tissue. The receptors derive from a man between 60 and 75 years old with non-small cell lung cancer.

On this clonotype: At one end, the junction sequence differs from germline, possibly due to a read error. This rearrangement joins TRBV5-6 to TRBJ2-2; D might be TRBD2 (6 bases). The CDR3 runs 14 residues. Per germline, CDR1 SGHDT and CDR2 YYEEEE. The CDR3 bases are TGTGCCAGCAGGGTACATGGTGGGAGACGGGAGCTGTTGTTT. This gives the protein CASRVHGGRRELLF.

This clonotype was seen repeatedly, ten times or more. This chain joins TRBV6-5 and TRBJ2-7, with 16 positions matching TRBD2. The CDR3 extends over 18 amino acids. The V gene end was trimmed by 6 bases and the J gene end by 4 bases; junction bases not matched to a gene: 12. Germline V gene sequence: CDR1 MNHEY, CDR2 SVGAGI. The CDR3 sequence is CASRHGTSGRASSYEQYF. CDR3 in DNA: TGTGCCAGCAGGCACGGGACTAGCGGGAGGGCCTCTTCTTACGAGCAGTACTTC.

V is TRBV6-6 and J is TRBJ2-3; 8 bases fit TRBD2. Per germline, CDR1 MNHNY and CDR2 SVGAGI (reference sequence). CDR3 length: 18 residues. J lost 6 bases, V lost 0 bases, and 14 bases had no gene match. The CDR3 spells CASSYSTGGPGGMDTQYF. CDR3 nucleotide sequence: TGTGCCAGCAGTTACTCAACGGGAGGGCCAGGTGGTATGGATACGCAGTATTTT.

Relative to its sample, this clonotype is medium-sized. In nucleotides, the CDR3 is TGTGCCAGCAGCGGCGGGACAGGGAAAACAGATACGCAGTATTTT. This encodes CASSGGTGKTDTQYF. This chain links TRBV11-1 with TRBJ2-3; TRBD1 matches at 9 bases. After removal of 5 bases from V and 3 bases from J, the junction contained 6 bases not matched to a gene. This CDR3 has 15 residues. CDR1 and CDR2 (germline): SGHAT, FQDESV (reference sequence).

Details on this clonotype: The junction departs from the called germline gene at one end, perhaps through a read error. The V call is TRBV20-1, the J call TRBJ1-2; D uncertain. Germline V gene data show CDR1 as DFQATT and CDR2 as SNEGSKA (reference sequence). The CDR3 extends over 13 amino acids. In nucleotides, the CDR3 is TGCAGTGCCCAGAGGCCAGGCGGCTATGACTACACCTTC. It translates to CSAQRPGGYDYTF.

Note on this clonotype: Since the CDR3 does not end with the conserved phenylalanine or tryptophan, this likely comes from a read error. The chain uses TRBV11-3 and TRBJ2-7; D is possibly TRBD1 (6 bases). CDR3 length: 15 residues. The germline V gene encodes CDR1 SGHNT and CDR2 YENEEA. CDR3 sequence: CTSSLVGTLSYEQYL. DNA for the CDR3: TGTACCAGCAGCTTAGTTGGGACACTTTCCTACGAGCAGTACCTC.

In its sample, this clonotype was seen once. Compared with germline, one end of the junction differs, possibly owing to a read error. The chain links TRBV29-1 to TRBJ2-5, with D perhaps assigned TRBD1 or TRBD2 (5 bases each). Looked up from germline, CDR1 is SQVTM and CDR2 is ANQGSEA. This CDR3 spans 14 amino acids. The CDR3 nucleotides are TGTAGCGTTGACGACAGTGGAATCCAAGGGACCCAGTACTTC. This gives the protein CSVDDSGIQGTQYF.

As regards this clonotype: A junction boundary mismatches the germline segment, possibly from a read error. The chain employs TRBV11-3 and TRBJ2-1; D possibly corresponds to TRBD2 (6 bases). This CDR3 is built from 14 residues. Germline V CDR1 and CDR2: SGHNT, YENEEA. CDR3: CASRRTTTSTEQLF. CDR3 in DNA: TGTGCCAGCAGACGGACTACTACGTCCACTGAGCAGCTTTTC.

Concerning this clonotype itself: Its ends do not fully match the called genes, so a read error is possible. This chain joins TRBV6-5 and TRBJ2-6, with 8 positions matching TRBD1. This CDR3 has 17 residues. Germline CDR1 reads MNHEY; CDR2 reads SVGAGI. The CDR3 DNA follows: TGTGCCAGCAGTTGCGGGACAGGCTCCTCTGGGGCCGACGTCCTGACTTTC. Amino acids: CASSCGTGSSGADVLTF.

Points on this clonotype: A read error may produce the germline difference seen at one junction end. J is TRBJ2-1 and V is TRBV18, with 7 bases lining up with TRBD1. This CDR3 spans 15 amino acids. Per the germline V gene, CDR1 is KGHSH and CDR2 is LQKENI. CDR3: CAISPTGTDYNEQFF. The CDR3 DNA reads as TGTGCCATCTCACCTACCGGGACAGACTACAATGAGCAGTTCTTC.

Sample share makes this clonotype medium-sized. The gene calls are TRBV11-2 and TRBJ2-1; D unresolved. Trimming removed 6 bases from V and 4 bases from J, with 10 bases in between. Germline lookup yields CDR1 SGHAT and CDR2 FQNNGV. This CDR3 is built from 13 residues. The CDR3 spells CASSYRGYNEQFF. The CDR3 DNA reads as TGTGCCAGCAGTTATCGTGGGTACAATGAGCAGTTCTTC.

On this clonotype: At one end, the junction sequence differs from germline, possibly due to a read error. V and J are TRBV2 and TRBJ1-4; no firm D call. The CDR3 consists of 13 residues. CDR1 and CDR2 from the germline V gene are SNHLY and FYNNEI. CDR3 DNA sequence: TGTGCCAGTGAGGAGAGCGGAGGTGAAAAACCGTTTTTT. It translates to CASEESGGEKPFF.

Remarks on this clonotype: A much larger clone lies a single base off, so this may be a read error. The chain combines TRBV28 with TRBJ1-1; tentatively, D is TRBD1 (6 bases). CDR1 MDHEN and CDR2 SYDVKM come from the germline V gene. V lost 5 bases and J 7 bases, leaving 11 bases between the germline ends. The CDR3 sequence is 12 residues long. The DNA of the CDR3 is TGTGCCAGCAGTATCGGACAGAGTGAAGCTTTCTTT. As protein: CASSIGQSEAFF.

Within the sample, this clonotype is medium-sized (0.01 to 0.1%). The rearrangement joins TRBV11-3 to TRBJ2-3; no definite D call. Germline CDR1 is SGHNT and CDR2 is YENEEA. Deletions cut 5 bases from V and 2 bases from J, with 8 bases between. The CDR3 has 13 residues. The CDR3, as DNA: TGTGCCAGCAGCCCGGACGTCACAGATACGCAGTATTTT. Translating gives CASSPDVTDTQYF.

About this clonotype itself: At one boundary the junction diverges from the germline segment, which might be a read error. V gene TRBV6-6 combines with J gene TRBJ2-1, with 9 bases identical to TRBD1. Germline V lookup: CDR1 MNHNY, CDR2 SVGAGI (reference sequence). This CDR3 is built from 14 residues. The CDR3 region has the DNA TGTGCTTCATCCGAGACAGGGGGTAACAATGAGCAGTTTTTC. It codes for CASSETGGNNEQFF.

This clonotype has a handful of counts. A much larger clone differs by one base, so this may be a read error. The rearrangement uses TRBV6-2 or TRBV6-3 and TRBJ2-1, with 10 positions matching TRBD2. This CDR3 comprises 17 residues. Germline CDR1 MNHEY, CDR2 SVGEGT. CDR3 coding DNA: TGTGCCAGCAGTTACGTGGATAGCGGGAGGATGTACAATGAGCAGCTCTTC. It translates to CASSYVDSGRMYNEQLF.

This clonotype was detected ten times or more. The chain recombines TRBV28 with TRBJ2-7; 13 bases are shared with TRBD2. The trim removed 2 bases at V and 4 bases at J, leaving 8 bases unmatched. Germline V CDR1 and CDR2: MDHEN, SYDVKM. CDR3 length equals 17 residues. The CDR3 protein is CASSLGTSGIALYEQYF. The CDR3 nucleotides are TGTGCCAGCAGTTTAGGGACTAGCGGGATTGCCCTGTACGAGCAGTACTTC.

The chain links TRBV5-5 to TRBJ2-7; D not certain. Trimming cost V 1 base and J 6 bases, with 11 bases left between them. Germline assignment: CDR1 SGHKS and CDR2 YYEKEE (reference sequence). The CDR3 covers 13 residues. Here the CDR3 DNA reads TGTGCCAGCAGCTTGTTAGTGACAACCGAGCAGTACTTC. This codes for CASSLLVTTEQYF.

The CDR3 sequence is CASSELPPNSPSGLYYGYTF. The CDR3 coding sequence is TGTGCCAGCAGTGAACTTCCACCAAATAGCCCCTCCGGACTATACTATGGCTACACCTTC. The J gene is TRBJ1-2, the V gene TRBV2; D unclear. The length of the CDR3 is 20 residues. V gave up 2 bases and J gave up 3 bases, with 28 bases separating them. CDR1 is SNHLY and CDR2 is FYNNEI in the germline V gene.

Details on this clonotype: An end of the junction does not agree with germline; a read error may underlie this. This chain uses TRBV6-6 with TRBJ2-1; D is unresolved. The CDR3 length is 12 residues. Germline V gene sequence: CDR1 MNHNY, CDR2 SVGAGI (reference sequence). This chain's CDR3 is CASSLLYNEQLF. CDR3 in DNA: TGCGCCAGCAGTCTACTATACAATGAGCAGCTCTTC.

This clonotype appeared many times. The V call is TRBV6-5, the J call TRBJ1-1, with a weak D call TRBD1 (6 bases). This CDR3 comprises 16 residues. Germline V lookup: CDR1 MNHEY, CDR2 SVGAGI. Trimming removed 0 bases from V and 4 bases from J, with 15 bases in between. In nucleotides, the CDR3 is TGTGCCAGCAGTTACTCGAGCTCAAACAGGGTCACTGAAGCTTTCTTT. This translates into CASSYSSSNRVTEAFF.

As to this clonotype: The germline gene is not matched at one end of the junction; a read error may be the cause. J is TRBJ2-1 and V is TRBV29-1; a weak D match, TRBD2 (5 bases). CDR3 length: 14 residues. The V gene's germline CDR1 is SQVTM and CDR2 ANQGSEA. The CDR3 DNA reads TGCAGTGTTGATATAGGGAGCTCCTACAATGAGCAGTTCTTC. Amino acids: CSVDIGSSYNEQFF.